The TCR beta chain under discussion was sequenced for a study of T cell repertoires in cytomegalovirus infection. TCRdb independently ran MiXCR on the reads; one entry per CDR3 protein. The data show some 480,000 distinct CDR3 sequences, about 33% seen once. As to this clonotype: Its antigen remains unknown.

V lost 4 bases to trimming and J lost 0 bases; unmatched junction nucleotides: 7. Germline-derived CDR1 and CDR2 are SGHRS and YFSETQ. The CDR3 has 16 residues. This receptor was obtained from a human donor in good health (CMV status not recorded). Some clones in this sample may be carry-over from other donors' samples. The specimen was cultured PBMCs, collected from culture after CMV antigen stimulation. The chain uses TRBV5-1 and TRBJ2-3; 8 nucleotides line up with TRBD2. The CDR3 spells CASSTPLAGSTDTQYF. DNA of the CDR3: TGCGCCAGCAGCACCCCCCTAGCGGGTAGCACAGATACGCAGTATTTT. The full variable domain, in which reference TRBV5-1 and TRBJ2-3 provide the parts outside the CDR3, is KAGVTQTPRYLIKTRGQQVTLSCSPISGHRSVSWYQQTPGQGLQFLFEYFSETQRNKGNFPGRFSGRQFSNSRSEMNVSTLELGDSALYLCASSTPLAGSTDTQYFGPGTRLTVL.